The 23 T cell receptor beta chains in this list originate from one sample, sequenced in a study of T cell changes during pregnancy in multiple sclerosis. Data came from immunoSEQ multiplex PCR; TCRdb stores just in-frame clones and leaves some out. The profile covers 29,000 or so clones, with about 89% appearing a single time and approximately 6.9% taken by the ten largest. The material sequenced was CD8+ T cells from peripheral blood mononuclear cells, taken in the second trimester of pregnancy. The receptors originated from a female donor with multiple sclerosis, enrolled in a pregnancy study.

V gene TRBV9 combines with J gene TRBJ1-5; 7 bases are shared with TRBD1. CDR3 length: 14 amino acids. V shed 3 bases, J shed 7 bases, and the junction held 7 bases outside the gene matches. CDR1 and CDR2 from the germline V gene are SGDLS and YYNGEE. The CDR3 spells CASSAGQVGQPQHF. The CDR3 DNA is TGTGCCAGCAGCGCAGGACAGGTCGGACAGCCCCAGCATTTT.

This chain links TRBV7-9 with TRBJ2-7; 12 bases agree with TRBD1. The CDR3 is 14 residues long. J lost 11 bases, V lost 5 bases, and 10 bases had no gene match. Germline V CDR1 and CDR2: SEHNR, FQNEAQ (reference sequence). In DNA, the CDR3 is TGTGCCAGCAGCGCCCCCGGGACAGGGGGCGGGGAGTACTTC. Encoded protein: CASSAPGTGGGEYF.

The chain has TRBV6-6 and TRBJ2-1; 9 bases are shared with TRBD2. The CDR3 has 15 residues. J gave up 7 bases and V 6 bases, and 10 bases lay outside the gene matches. The V gene's germline CDR1 is MNHNY and CDR2 SVGAGI (reference sequence). CDR3 residues: CASSHSGSIENEQFF. The DNA of the CDR3 is TGTGCCAGCAGCCATAGCGGGAGTATCGAAAATGAGCAGTTCTTC.

This chain connects TRBV11-3 to TRBJ1-6; 9 positions agree with TRBD1. V lost 1 base and J lost 8; bases outside the gene matches: 3. This CDR3 spans 15 amino acids. Germline V gene lookup returns CDR1 SGHNT and CDR2 YENEEA. CDR3 coding DNA: TGTGCCAGCAGCTTAGCGGGACAGGGCCATTCACCCCTCCACTTT. It codes for CASSLAGQGHSPLHF.

The rearrangement uses TRBV2 and TRBJ2-7; D uncertain. Germline loops: CDR1 SNHLY, CDR2 FYNNEI. With 3 bases removed from V and 2 bases from J, the gap between germline ends came to 11 bases. This CDR3 is 14 amino acids long. The CDR3 nucleotides are TGTGCCAGCAGTGAGGCCCAGTTAACCTACGAGCAGTACTTC. This codes for CASSEAQLTYEQYF.

This chain joins TRBV6-6 and TRBJ2-7; TRBD1 agrees at 8 bases. In germline, CDR1 is MNHNY, CDR2 SVGAGI (reference sequence). V shed 2 bases and J 2 bases; nucleotides not matched to a gene: 5. This CDR3 is 15 amino acids long. CDR3 DNA sequence: TGTGCCAGCAGTTACCCCGGACAGGGAGCCTACGAGCAGTACTTC. It specifies CASSYPGQGAYEQYF.

This clone was seen once. V usage is TRBV7-2 and J usage is TRBJ2-1, with D unresolved. V dropped 2 bases and J dropped 9 bases, with 11 bases sitting between them. Germline lookup yields CDR1 SGHTA and CDR2 FQGNSA. The CDR3 has 13 amino acids. The CDR3 coding sequence is TGTGCCAGCAGCTTACCCCCTATATTTGAGCAGTTCTTC. Amino acid sequence: CASSLPPIFEQFF.

V is TRBV2 and J is TRBJ2-1; D might be TRBD2 (6 bases). Germline-derived CDR1 and CDR2 are SNHLY and FYNNEI. The CDR3 spans 15 residues. V was shortened by 2 bases and J by 5 bases, with 13 bases between the two germline ends. CDR3: CASSERASDHNEQFF. The CDR3 nucleotides read TGTGCCAGCAGTGAACGGGCTAGCGATCACAATGAGCAGTTCTTC.

The J gene is TRBJ1-5, the V gene TRBV28; 8 positions match TRBD1. V gave up 4 bases and J gave up 4 bases; unmatched junction bases: 6. The CDR3 is 15 residues long. Germline lookup yields CDR1 MDHEN and CDR2 SYDVKM. The CDR3: CASSWTGQENQPQHF. The CDR3 coding sequence is TGTGCCAGCAGTTGGACGGGACAGGAAAATCAGCCCCAGCATTTT.

This chain links TRBV27 with TRBJ2-1; D might be TRBD2 (5 bases). Trimming removed 7 bases at V and 4 bases at J, with 14 bases between. This CDR3 comprises 14 residues. Germline V gene data show CDR1 as MNHEY and CDR2 as SMNVEV (reference sequence). The CDR3 is CASIGGSSYNEQFF. CDR3 bases: TGTGCCAGCATAGGTGGGAGTTCTTACAATGAGCAGTTCTTC.

This clone has more than one count but fewer than ten. The chain joins TRBV14 to TRBJ2-1, with a tentative D call TRBD2 (6 bases). This CDR3 region has 13 residues. With 6 bases removed from V and 3 bases from J, the gap between germline ends came to 9 bases. CDR1 is SGHDN and CDR2 is FVKESK in the germline V gene. The CDR3 loop reads CASSTGVYNEQFF. CDR3 in DNA: TGTGCCAGCAGTACGGGGGTCTACAATGAGCAGTTCTTC. The complete variable domain, with remaining parts taken from reference TRBV14 and TRBJ2-1, reads EAGVTQFPSHSVIEKGQTVTLRCDPISGHDNLYWYRRVMGKEIKFLLHFVKESKQDESGMPNNRFLAERTGGTYSTLKVQPAELEDSGVYFCASSTGVYNEQFFGPGTRLTVL.

V gene TRBV27 combines with J gene TRBJ1-2; TRBD1 is a possible D gene (6 bases). Germline loops: CDR1 MNHEY, CDR2 SMNVEV (reference sequence). The V end lost 6 bases, the J end lost 1 base, and 12 bases lay between the germline ends. The CDR3 contains 14 residues. In DNA form, the CDR3 reads TGTGCCAGCAGGGGAACAGGGTTTAACTATGGCTACACCTTC. It is translated as CASRGTGFNYGYTF.

The rearrangement joins TRBV6-5 to TRBJ1-1, with D possibly TRBD1 on 5 matching bases. The germline V gene encodes CDR1 MNHEY and CDR2 SVGAGI. The CDR3 length is 16 residues. Deletions cut 2 bases from V and 1 base from J, with 14 bases between. CDR3 coding DNA: TGTGCCAGCAGTTACCTCAGGGTTCGGGCGAACACTGAAGCTTTCTTT. It specifies CASSYLRVRANTEAFF.

The V and J genes are TRBV11-3 and TRBJ1-1; tentatively, D is TRBD1 (5 bases). This CDR3 is built from 13 residues. V lost 3 bases and J lost 0, with 5 bases in between. Germline loops: CDR1 SGHNT, CDR2 YENEEA. The CDR3 loop is CASSLDMNTEAFF. For the CDR3, the DNA is TGTGCCAGCAGCTTGGACATGAACACTGAAGCTTTCTTT.

This chain joins TRBV29-1 and TRBJ2-7; TRBD2 matches 9 bases. This CDR3 is 16 amino acids long. J was trimmed by 2 bases and V by 1 base; bases with no gene match: 9. CDR1 is SQVTM and CDR2 is ANQGSEA in the germline V gene. This CDR3 is CSVEGGLAGSPYEQYF. In nucleotides, the CDR3 is TGCAGCGTTGAAGGCGGCCTAGCGGGGAGTCCCTACGAGCAGTACTTC.

The rearrangement joins TRBV7-2 to TRBJ2-2; 9 bases align to TRBD2. This CDR3 contains 16 residues. Unmatched junction bases numbered 5, after V lost 0 bases and J lost 6 bases. The germline V gene has CDR1 SGHTA and CDR2 FQGNSA. This chain's CDR3 is CASSLALAGNAGELFF. In nucleotides, the CDR3 is TGTGCCAGCAGCTTAGCGCTAGCGGGAAACGCCGGGGAGCTGTTTTTT.

The gene calls are TRBV7-8 and TRBJ2-7, with 8 bases identical to TRBD2. Germline CDR1 and CDR2: SGHVS and FQNEAQ. This CDR3 region has 14 residues. V trimming: 3 bases; J trimming: 4 bases; junction bases outside the gene matches: 5. CDR3 region: CASSFGGESYEQYF. CDR3 DNA sequence: TGTGCCAGCAGCTTCGGGGGGGAGTCTTACGAGCAGTACTTC.

The V gene is TRBV11-1, the J gene TRBJ2-7, with 8 nucleotides matching TRBD2. The CDR3 contains 14 residues. V lost 5 bases and J lost 8; bases outside the gene matches: 11. The germline V gene encodes CDR1 SGHAT and CDR2 FQDESV (reference sequence). The CDR3 nucleotides are TGTGCCAGCAGCGTCCTGGGACTAGGATCGCAGCAGTACTTC. Amino acid sequence: CASSVLGLGSQQYF.

The chain has TRBV28 and TRBJ2-1, with TRBD2 as a possible D gene (6 bases). The V end was cut by 3 bases, the J end by 15 bases, with 12 bases between. This CDR3 comprises 11 residues. CDR1 and CDR2 from the germline V gene are MDHEN and SYDVKM. The CDR3 coding sequence is TGTGCCAGCAGTTTGGGGGGAGCGTGGTTCTTC. It translates to CASSLGGAWFF.

The chain uses TRBV27 and TRBJ2-2; D is possibly TRBD1 (6 bases). The V end was cut by 4 bases, the J end by 0 bases, with 9 bases between. Germline loops: CDR1 MNHEY, CDR2 SMNVEV (reference sequence). This CDR3 is built from 15 residues. CDR3 sequence (DNA): TGTGCCAGCAGTTCTCCAGGGGCGAACACCGGGGAGCTGTTTTTT. It encodes CASSSPGANTGELFF.

The V gene is TRBV9, the J gene TRBJ1-1; tentative D call: TRBD1 (5 bases). Trimming cost V 3 bases and J 0 bases, with 15 bases left between them. Germline-derived CDR1 and CDR2 are SGDLS and YYNGEE. This CDR3 comprises 16 residues. CDR3 coding DNA: TGTGCCAGCAGCGATAGGGGTGGGATGATGAACACTGAAGCTTTCTTT. Translation gives CASSDRGGMMNTEAFF.

CDR3 DNA: TGTGCCAGCACCTTAGCGGGGGAAATAGGCACAGATACGCAGTATTTT. This gives the protein CASTLAGEIGTDTQYF. The chain links TRBV27 to TRBJ2-3; 9 bases match TRBD2. Germline V gene data show CDR1 as MNHEY and CDR2 as SMNVEV (reference sequence). The CDR3 consists of 16 residues. The trim removed 7 bases at V and 1 base at J, leaving 9 bases unmatched.

The chain joins TRBV7-8 to TRBJ2-7; TRBD2 agrees at 7 bases. CDR1 and CDR2 from the germline V gene are SGHVS and FQNEAQ. The CDR3 extends over 16 amino acids. V dropped 3 bases and J dropped 0; count of bases not matched to a gene: 8. The CDR3 region is CASSLLSGESSYEQYF. The CDR3 nucleotides are TGTGCCAGCAGCTTGTTGAGCGGGGAGAGCTCCTACGAGCAGTACTTC.